Reported below is one TCR beta chain. The target antigen is unknown. Time point noted: recipient sample about 28 days before transplant, after cytoreduction. Here immunoSEQ multiplex PCR was the method, and the copy in TCRdb shows in-frame clones only, minus some. The profile shows some 45,000 clones, roughly 80% of them singletons. These data belong to a study of T cell clonotyping in hematopoietic cell transplantation. Study results and limitations: No sorting was done, leaving CD4 and CD8 contributions mixed. At the given depth, recipient repertoires were over 95% de novo clonotypes. Pathologically expanded recipient clonotypes increased progressively from day 30 to day 180 as diversity fell. Graft donor and pretransplant recipient Inverse Simpson Index values predicted broader posttransplant TCR diversity.

Germline assignment: CDR1 MDHEN and CDR2 SYDVKM. The V and J ends lost 3 bases and 6 bases respectively, with 15 bases between them. The CDR3 consists of 15 residues. The chain joins TRBV28 to TRBJ2-1; D might be TRBD1 (5 bases). The sequence came from a man between 60 and 75 years old with myelodysplastic syndrome. Some clones in this sample may be carry-over from other donors' samples. Sample: peripheral blood mononuclear cells, taken before stem cell transplant. In DNA, the CDR3 is TGTGCCAGCAGTTTTGAGCAGGGAATCTCCAATGAGCAGTTCTTC. It specifies CASSFEQGISNEQFF.